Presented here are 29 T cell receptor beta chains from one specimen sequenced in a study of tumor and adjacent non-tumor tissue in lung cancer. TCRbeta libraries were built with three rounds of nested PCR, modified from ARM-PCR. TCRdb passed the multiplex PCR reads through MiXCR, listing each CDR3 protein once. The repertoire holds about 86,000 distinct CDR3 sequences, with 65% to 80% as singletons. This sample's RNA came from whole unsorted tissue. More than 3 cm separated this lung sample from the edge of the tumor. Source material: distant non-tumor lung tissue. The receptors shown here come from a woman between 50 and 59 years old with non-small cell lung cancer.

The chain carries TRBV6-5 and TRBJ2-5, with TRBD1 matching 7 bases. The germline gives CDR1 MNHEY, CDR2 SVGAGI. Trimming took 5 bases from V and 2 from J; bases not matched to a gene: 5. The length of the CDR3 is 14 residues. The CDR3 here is CASSRQGKQETQYF. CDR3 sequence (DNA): TGTGCCAGCAGTAGACAGGGAAAACAAGAGACCCAGTACTTC.

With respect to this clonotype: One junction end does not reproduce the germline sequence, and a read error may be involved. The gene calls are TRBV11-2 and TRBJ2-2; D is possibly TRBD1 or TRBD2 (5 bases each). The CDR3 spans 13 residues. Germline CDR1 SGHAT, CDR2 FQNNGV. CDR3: CASRLGTHRGAVF. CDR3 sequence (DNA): TGTGCCAGCAGACTAGGGACCCACCGGGGAGCTGTTTTT.

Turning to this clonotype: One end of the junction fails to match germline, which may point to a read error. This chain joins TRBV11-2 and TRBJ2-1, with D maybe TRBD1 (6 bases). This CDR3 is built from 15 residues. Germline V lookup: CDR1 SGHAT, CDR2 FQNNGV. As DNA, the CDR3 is TGTGTCAGTAGCGAAACAGGGTGGAAGGTCAATGAGCAATTCTTC. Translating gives CVSSETGWKVNEQFF.

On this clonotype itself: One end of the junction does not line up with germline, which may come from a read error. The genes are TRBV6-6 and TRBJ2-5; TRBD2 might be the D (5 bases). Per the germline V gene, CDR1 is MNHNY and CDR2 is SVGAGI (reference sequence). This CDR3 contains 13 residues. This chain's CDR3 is CASSRSSLETQYF. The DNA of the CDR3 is TGTGCCAGCAGTCGTTCGTCACTAGAGACACAGTACTTC.

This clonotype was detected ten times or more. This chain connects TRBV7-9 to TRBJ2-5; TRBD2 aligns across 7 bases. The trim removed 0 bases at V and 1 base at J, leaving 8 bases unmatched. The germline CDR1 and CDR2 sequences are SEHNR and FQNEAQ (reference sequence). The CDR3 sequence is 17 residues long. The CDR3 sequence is CASSLALVSGFQETQYF. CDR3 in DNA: TGTGCCAGCAGCTTAGCGCTTGTTAGCGGGTTCCAAGAGACCCAGTACTTC.

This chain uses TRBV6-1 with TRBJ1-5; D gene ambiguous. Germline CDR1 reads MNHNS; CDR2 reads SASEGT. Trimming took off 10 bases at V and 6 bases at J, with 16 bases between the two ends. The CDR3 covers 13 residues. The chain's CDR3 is CANSGDGGQPQHF. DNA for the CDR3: TGTGCCAATAGTGGAGATGGCGGTCAGCCCCAGCATTTT.

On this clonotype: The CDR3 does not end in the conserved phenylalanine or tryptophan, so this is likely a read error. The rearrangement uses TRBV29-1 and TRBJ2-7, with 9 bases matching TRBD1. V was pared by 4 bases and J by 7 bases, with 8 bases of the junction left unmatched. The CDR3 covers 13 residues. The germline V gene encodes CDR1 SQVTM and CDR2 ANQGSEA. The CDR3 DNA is TGCAGCGTTGTGGCGGGACAGGGTATTGAGCAGTACTTA. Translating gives CSVVAGQGIEQYL.

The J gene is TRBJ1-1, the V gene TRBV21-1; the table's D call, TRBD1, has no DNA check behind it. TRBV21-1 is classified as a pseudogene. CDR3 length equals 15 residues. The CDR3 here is CTSTKRDGENTEAFF. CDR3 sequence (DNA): TGTACCAGCACCAAACGGGACGGGGAGAACACTGAAGCTTTCTTT.

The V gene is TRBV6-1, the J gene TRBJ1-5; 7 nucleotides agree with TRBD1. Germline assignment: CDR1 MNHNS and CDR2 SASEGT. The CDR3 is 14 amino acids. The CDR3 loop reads CASARTGSNQPQHF. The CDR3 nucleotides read TGTGCGAGCGCCCGGACAGGAAGCAATCAGCCCCAGCATTTT.

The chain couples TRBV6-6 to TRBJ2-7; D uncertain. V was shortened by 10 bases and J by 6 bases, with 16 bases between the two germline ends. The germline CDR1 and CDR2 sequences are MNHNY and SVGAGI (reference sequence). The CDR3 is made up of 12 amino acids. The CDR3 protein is CATLLESGEQYF. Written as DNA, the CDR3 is TGTGCCACCTTGTTGGAATCGGGCGAGCAGTACTTC.

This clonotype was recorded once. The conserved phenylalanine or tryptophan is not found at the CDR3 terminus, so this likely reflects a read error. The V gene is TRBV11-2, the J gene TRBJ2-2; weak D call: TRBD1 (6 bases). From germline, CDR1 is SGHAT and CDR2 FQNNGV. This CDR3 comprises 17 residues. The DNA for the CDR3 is TGCGCCAGCAGTTGGGATGTAGGGGGAGTGAACACTGGGGAGCTGTTTTAT. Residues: CASSWDVGGVNTGELFY.

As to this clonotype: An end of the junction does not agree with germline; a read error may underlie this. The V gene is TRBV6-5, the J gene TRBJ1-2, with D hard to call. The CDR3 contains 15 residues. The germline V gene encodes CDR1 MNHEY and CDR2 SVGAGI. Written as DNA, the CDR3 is TGTGCCAGCATCGAGATCCTACAGAGGCACTATGGCTATACCTTC. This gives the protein CASIEILQRHYGYTF.

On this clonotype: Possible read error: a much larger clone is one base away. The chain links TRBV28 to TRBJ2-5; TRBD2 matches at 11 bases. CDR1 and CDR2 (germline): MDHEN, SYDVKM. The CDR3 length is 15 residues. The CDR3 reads CVSSTLAGGQETQYF. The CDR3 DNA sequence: TGTGTCAGCAGCACCCTAGCGGGAGGACAAGAGACCCAGTACTTC.

CDR3 sequence reads: CAWTVGGTVNYGYTF. CDR3 bases: TGTGCCTGGACTGTTGGAGGGACAGTCAACTATGGCTACACCTTC. The genes are TRBV30 and TRBJ1-2; 7 nucleotides agree with TRBD1. The CDR3 totals 15 residues. J was trimmed by 2 bases and V by 4 bases; bases with no gene match: 10. Germline V gene lookup returns CDR1 GTSNPN and CDR2 SVGIG (reference sequence). The whole variable domain, remainder taken from reference TRBV30 and TRBJ1-2, is SQTIHQWPATLVQPVGSPLSLECTVEGTSNPNLYWYRQAAGRGLQLLFYSVGIGQISSEVPQNLSASRPQDRQFILSSKKLLLSDSGFYLCAWTVGGTVNYGYTFGSGTRLTVV.

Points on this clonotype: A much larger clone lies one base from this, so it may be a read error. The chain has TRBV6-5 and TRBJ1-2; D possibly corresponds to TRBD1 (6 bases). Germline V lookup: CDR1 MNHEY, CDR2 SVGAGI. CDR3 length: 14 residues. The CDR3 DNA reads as TGTGCCGGCAGGCCGGGCCCGGGGGCCTATGGCTACACCTTC. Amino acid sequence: CAGRPGPGAYGYTF.

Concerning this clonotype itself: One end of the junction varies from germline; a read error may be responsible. The CDR3 spells CTSIVEGLPSYEQYF. DNA of the CDR3: TGTACCAGCATTGTCGAGGGGCTGCCTTCCTACGAGCAGTACTTC. The J gene is TRBJ2-7, the V gene TRBV6-1; D assignment may be TRBD1 or TRBD2 (5 bases each). The CDR3 loop spans 15 amino acids. The germline V gene encodes CDR1 MNHNS and CDR2 SASEGT.

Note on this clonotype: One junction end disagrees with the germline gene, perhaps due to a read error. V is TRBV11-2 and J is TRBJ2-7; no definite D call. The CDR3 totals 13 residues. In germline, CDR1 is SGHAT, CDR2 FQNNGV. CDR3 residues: CASSPGGVYVQYF. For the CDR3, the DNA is TGTGCCAGCAGCCCGGGTGGGGTCTACGTGCAGTATTTC.

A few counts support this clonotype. CDR3 in DNA: TGCGCCAGCAGTTTCTCCACCGGGGCCAACGTCCTGACTTTC. Translating gives CASSFSTGANVLTF. The chain is built from TRBV5-1 and TRBJ2-6; no clear D gene. Germline V gene lookup returns CDR1 SGHRS and CDR2 YFSETQ. CDR3 size: 14 residues. Trimming left V 5 bases short and J 4 bases short, with 10 bases between.

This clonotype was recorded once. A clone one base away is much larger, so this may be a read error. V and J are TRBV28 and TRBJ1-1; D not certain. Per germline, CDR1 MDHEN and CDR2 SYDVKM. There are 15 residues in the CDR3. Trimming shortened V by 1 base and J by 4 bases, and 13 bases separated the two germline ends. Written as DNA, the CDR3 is TGTGCCAGCAGTTTATTTATGCCGGGCGGCACTGAAGCTTTCTTT. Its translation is CASSLFMPGGTEAFF.

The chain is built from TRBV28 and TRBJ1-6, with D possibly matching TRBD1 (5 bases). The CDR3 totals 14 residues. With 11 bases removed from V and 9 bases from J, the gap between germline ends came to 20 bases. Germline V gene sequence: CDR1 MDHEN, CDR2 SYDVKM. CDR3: CAGTAGWETSPLHF. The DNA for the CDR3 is TGTGCCGGCACGGCAGGGTGGGAAACTTCACCCCTCCACTTT.

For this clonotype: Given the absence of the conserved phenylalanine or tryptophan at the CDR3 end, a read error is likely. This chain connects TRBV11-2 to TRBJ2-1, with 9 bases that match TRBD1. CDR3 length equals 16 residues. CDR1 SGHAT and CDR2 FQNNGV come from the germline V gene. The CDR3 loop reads CTSSLEPGQGFTEQFL. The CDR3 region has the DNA TGTACCAGCAGCTTAGAACCGGGACAGGGATTCACTGAGCAGTTCCTC.

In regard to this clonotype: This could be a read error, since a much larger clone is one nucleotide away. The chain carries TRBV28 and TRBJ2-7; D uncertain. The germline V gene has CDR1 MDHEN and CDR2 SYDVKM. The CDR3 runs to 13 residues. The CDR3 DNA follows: TGTGACAGCGTAGACGGTTCTAGGTACGAGCAGTACTTC. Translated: CDSVDGSRYEQYF.

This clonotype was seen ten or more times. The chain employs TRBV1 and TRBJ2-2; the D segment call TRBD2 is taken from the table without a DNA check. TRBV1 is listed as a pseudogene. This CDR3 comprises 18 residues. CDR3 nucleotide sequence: TGCACCAGCAGCCAAGACGGTAGCGGGAGTGGGAGGACCGGGGAGCTGTTTTTT. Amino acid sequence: CTSSQDGSGSGRTGELFF.

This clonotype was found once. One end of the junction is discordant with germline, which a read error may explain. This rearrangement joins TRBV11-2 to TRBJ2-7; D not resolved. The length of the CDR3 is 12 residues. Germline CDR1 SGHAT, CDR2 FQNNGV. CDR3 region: CASSFNAHEQHF. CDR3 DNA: TGTGCCAGCAGCTTTAATGCCCATGAGCAGCACTTC.

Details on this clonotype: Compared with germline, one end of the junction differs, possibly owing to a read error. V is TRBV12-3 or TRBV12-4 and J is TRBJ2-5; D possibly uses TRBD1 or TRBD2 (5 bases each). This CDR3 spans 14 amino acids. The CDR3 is CASSLFQEGKIQYF. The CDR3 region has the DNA TGTGCTAGCAGTTTGTTTCAAGAGGGGAAGATCCAGTACTTC.

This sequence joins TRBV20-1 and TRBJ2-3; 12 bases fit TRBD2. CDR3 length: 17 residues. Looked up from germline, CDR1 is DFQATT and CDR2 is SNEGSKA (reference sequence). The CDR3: CNDRFPSSGRVTDTQYF. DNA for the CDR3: TGCAATGATAGATTCCCTTCTAGCGGGAGGGTTACAGATACGCAGTATTTT.

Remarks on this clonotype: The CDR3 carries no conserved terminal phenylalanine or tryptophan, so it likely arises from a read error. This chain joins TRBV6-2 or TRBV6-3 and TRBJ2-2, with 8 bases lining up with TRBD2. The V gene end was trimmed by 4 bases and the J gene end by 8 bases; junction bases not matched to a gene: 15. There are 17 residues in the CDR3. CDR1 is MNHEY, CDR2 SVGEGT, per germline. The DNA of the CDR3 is TGTGCCAGCAGTTCCCGGACTAGCTGGAGAAGGACTGGGGAGCTGTTTTAT. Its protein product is CASSSRTSWRRTGELFY.

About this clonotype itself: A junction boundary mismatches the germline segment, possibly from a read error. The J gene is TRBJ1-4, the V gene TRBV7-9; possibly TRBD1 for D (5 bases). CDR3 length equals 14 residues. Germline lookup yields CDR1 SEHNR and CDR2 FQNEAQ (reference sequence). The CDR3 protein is CPSSLVGTNDKLFF. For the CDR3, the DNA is TGTCCCAGCAGCTTAGTCGGGACTAATGATAAACTGTTTTTT.

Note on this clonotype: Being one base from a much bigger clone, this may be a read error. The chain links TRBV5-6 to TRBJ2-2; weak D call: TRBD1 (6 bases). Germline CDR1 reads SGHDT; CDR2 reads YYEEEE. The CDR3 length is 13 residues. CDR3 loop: CASGFAGAGELFF. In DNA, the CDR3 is TGTGCCAGCGGCTTTGCAGGGGCCGGGGAGCTGTTTTTT.